The rows below give T cell receptor beta chains drawn from one sample of a study of beta chain features in type 1 diabetes. The method was immunoSEQ multiplex PCR; TCRdb's version includes in-frame clones alone and lacks a portion of them. The sample comprises a few hundred thousand clones, approximately 15% of which are singletons, and roughly 0.019% rests with the top ten. The sample consisted of naive CD4+ T cells from blood. These receptors were collected from a man aged 25 to 40 with type 1 diabetes. CDR3s include the opening cysteine and the closing phenylalanine or tryptophan. The D gene is left open where the match is weak. Size values are once, few and many counts, or a class for expanded clones, and some rows have none.

d_call,v_call,clone_size,j_call,cdr3_nt,cdr3_aa
.,TRBV5-1,.,TRBJ2-3,TGCGCCAGCAGCTTGGACAGGCGAACAGATACGCAGTATTTT,CASSLDRRTDTQYF
.,TRBV6-5,few,TRBJ2-4,TGTGCCAGTGCAGGCCCTCCCAAAAACATTCAGTACTTC,CASAGPPKNIQYF
TRBD2,TRBV4-1,few,TRBJ2-5,TGCGCCAGCAGCCAAGATTCTAGCGGGAGGGAGACCCAGTACTTC,CASSQDSSGRETQYF
.,TRBV6-5,.,TRBJ1-1,TGTGCCAGCAGTCGTCTGAACACTGAAGCTTTCTTT,CASSRLNTEAFF
.,TRBV5-1,few,TRBJ2-7,TGCGCCAGCACCCGACATCAGGGCGCCTACGAGCAGTACTTC,CASTRHQGAYEQYF
.,TRBV5-1,few,TRBJ2-7,TGCGCCAGCAGCCTCAGCTCCTACGAGCAGTACTTC,CASSLSSYEQYF
.,TRBV6-5,few,TRBJ2-1,TGTGCCAGCAGTTACTCATGGCGGGATACCAATGAGCAGTTCTTC,CASSYSWRDTNEQFF
.,TRBV14,.,TRBJ2-5,TGTGCCAGCAGCCAAGACGCGGGGGCCCCAGAGACCCAGTACTTC,CASSQDAGAPETQYF
TRBD1,TRBV7-9,few,TRBJ1-1,TGTGCCAGCAGCCCTGGGACAGGGAAGGACACTGAAGCTTTCTTT,CASSPGTGKDTEAFF
.,TRBV28,.,TRBJ1-1,TGTGCCAGCATCGAACACAGGGAGAACACTGAAGCTTTCTTT,CASIEHRENTEAFF
.,TRBV7-2,few,TRBJ2-7,TGTGCCTCGCGGCGGAGGGAGCAGTACTTC,CASRRREQYF
.,TRBV25-1,.,TRBJ1-1,TGTGCCAGCAGTGAATATTCCCAGGGGTTGAACACTGAAGCTTTCTTT,CASSEYSQGLNTEAFF
TRBD1,TRBV6-1,few,TRBJ2-1,TGTGCCAGCAGTGGGGGGACAGGGTCCCATGAGCAGTTCTTC,CASSGGTGSHEQFF
TRBD2,TRBV6-1,.,TRBJ2-3,TGTGCCAGCAGTGGTAGCGGGGATACGCAGTATTTT,CASSGSGDTQYF
.,TRBV5-1,few,TRBJ1-1,TGCGCCAGCAGCATTGACCGACTGGACACTGAAGCTTTCTTT,CASSIDRLDTEAFF
.,TRBV6-5,few,TRBJ2-1,TGTGCCAGCAGTTACTCAGAGCGGTCCGGTGAGCAGTTCTTC,CASSYSERSGEQFF
TRBD1,TRBV19,few,TRBJ1-2,TGTGCCAGTAGTTCCGGGACAGGGTCCTATGGCTACACCTTC,CASSSGTGSYGYTF
TRBD1,TRBV30,.,TRBJ1-1,TGTGCCTGGAGCTCCGAAGGGACAGGGTATGGTGAAGCTTTCTTT,CAWSSEGTGYGEAFF
TRBD2,TRBV7-9,.,TRBJ2-2,TGTGCCAGTGGACTAGCGGGACCTAACACCGGGGAGCTGTTTTTT,CASGLAGPNTGELFF
TRBD2,TRBV7-9,few,TRBJ2-1,TGTGCCAGCAGCCTCTGGGGGGGACACAATGAGCAGTTCTTC,CASSLWGGHNEQFF
TRBD1,TRBV6-6,once,TRBJ1-1,TGTGCCAGCAGCATCGGGACAGTGGGCACTGAAGCTTTCTTT,CASSIGTVGTEAFF
TRBD1,TRBV27,.,TRBJ2-3,TGTGCCAGCAGTTTTCAGGGGGCTCGCGGAGATACGCAGTATTTT,CASSFQGARGDTQYF
.,TRBV2,few,TRBJ1-5,TGTGCCAGCAGTCCGGCGGTAAGTCAGCCCCAGCATTTT,CASSPAVSQPQHF
TRBD2,TRBV4-1,.,TRBJ2-5,TGCGCCAGCAGCCAAGAGGGACTAGCGAGGGGGCCGGAGACCCAGTACTTC,CASSQEGLARGPETQYF
.,TRBV29-1,few,TRBJ2-5,TGCAGCAAATCGACCGGGACACAGGAGACCCAGTACTTC,CSKSTGTQETQYF